The 11 T cell receptor beta chains given below trace back to one sample, sequenced in a study of naive and memory T cell subsets. Amplification of ligated cDNA took four PCR rounds with SP2 and nested alpha and beta constant primers. A single record per CDR3 protein comes from TCRdb applying MiXCR to the UMI-ligation and nested PCR reads. The top ten hold around 7% of the sample, which has tens of thousands of distinct CDR3 sequences, roughly 5.2% seen once. TCR cDNA received a 3' ligated oligonucleotide that carried a UMI. Sequencing was carried out using blood. These receptors originate from an adult in good health.

In this sample, this clonotype turned up many times. This chain joins TRBV29-1 and TRBJ2-7, with a possible D match to TRBD2 (7 bases). Germline V gene data show CDR1 as SQVTM and CDR2 as ANQGSEA. V lost 2 bases and J lost 3, with 8 bases in between. The CDR3 has 12 amino acids. CDR3 in amino acids: CSVERGGYEQYF. The CDR3 region has the DNA TGCAGCGTTGAAAGGGGGGGCTACGAGCAGTACTTC.

To note about this clonotype: A single base separates this from a much larger clone, so it may be a read error. This chain links TRBV6-5 with TRBJ2-1; D ambiguous. The germline CDR1 and CDR2 sequences are MNHEY and SVGAGI. This CDR3 spans 15 amino acids. The CDR3 loop reads CASSYSRAAYKEQFF. The CDR3 bases are TGTGCCAGCAGTTACTCGCGAGCAGCCTACAAGGAGCAGTTCTTC.

This clonotype was detected ten times or more. The genes are TRBV27 and TRBJ2-5, with TRBD2 matching over 7 bases. Germline CDR1 and CDR2: MNHEY and SMNVEV (reference sequence). Germline trimming cut 10 bases from V and 5 bases from J; bases unmatched to any gene: 13. The length of the CDR3 is 14 residues. The CDR3, as DNA: TGTGCCACCCGTCTGGGCGGGAGTGGGGAGACCCAGTACTTC. Translating it yields CATRLGGSGETQYF.

This clonotype was seen ten or more times. The chain couples TRBV7-2 to TRBJ1-5; TRBD1 matches at 7 bases. CDR1 is SGHTA, CDR2 FQGNSA, per germline. The CDR3 length is 15 residues. J lost 4 bases, V lost 4 bases, and 7 bases had no gene match. Written as DNA, the CDR3 is TGTGCCAGCAGCTCGAGGGACAGATTTAATCAGCCCCAGCATTTT. Its translation is CASSSRDRFNQPQHF. Variable domain in full (rest from reference TRBV7-2 and TRBJ1-5): GAGVSQSPSNKVTEKGKDVELRCDPISGHTALYWYRQSLGQGLEFLIYFQGNSAPDKSGLPSDRFSAERTGGSVSTLTIQRTQQEDSAVYLCASSSRDRFNQPQHFGDGTRLSIL.

The V call is TRBV7-2, the J call TRBJ1-2; 7 bases are shared with TRBD1. The ends lost 5 bases at V and 2 bases at J; junction bases unmatched: 2. The CDR3 length is 13 residues. The germline gives CDR1 SGHTA, CDR2 FQGNSA. CDR3 DNA sequence: TGTGCCAGCAGCACGGGACAGAACTATGGCTACACCTTC. Translated, it gives CASSTGQNYGYTF.

This clonotype has ten or more counts. This rearrangement joins TRBV19 to TRBJ1-1; D call uncertain. Germline CDR1 and CDR2: LNHDA and SQIVND (reference sequence). The CDR3 has 16 amino acids. V shed 5 bases and J shed 0 bases, with 16 bases lying between them. CDR3 DNA sequence: TGTGCCAGTAGTGTCAACGCAGCCCCAATGAACACTGAAGCTTTCTTT. It translates to CASSVNAAPMNTEAFF.

The rearrangement uses TRBV27 and TRBJ1-6; weak D call: TRBD1 (5 bases). Germline V CDR1 and CDR2: MNHEY, SMNVEV (reference sequence). The CDR3 contains 15 residues. Deletions cut 0 bases from V and 9 bases from J, with 12 bases between. In DNA form, the CDR3 reads TGTGCCAGCAGTTTATCCGGGACTAGGGTTTCACCCCTCCACTTT. Its translation is CASSLSGTRVSPLHF.

This clonotype was picked up many times. The chain carries TRBV27 and TRBJ2-7; 8 nucleotides agree with TRBD2. From germline, CDR1 is MNHEY and CDR2 SMNVEV (reference sequence). This CDR3 is built from 15 residues. V shed 6 bases, J shed 1 base, and the junction held 8 bases outside the gene matches. CDR3: CASSAREGGSYEQYF. DNA of the CDR3: TGTGCCAGCAGCGCCCGGGAGGGGGGTTCCTACGAGCAGTACTTC.

This clonotype was seen at least ten times. The chain joins TRBV5-1 to TRBJ2-1; TRBD2 matches at 9 bases. There are 16 residues in the CDR3. Germline V gene sequence: CDR1 SGHRS, CDR2 YFSETQ. The ends lost 5 bases at V and 10 bases at J; junction bases unmatched: 16. CDR3 sequence: CASSLVGLAGRGEQFF. CDR3 coding DNA: TGCGCCAGCAGTCTTGTTGGCCTAGCGGGACGAGGGGAGCAGTTCTTC.

This clonotype was seen only a few times. One junction end does not reproduce the germline sequence, and a read error may be involved. The gene calls are TRBV30 and TRBJ1-2; D may be TRBD1 (5 bases). This CDR3 comprises 14 residues. The germline gives CDR1 GTSNPN, CDR2 SVGIG (reference sequence). CDR3 amino acids: CAWIGAVQRNGDTF. The CDR3 DNA reads TGTGCCTGGATAGGGGCAGTTCAGAGAAATGGCGACACCTTC.

In its sample, this clonotype was seen many times. The V call is TRBV20-1, the J call TRBJ2-3, with TRBD2 identical over 10 bases. This CDR3 has 14 amino acids. V dropped 5 bases and J dropped 5; count of bases not matched to a gene: 7. Germline CDR1 and CDR2: DFQATT and SNEGSKA (reference sequence). CDR3 sequence (DNA): TGCAGTGCTCGGAGCGGGAGGGCCAGAGATACGCAGTATTTT. Translation: CSARSGRARDTQYF.